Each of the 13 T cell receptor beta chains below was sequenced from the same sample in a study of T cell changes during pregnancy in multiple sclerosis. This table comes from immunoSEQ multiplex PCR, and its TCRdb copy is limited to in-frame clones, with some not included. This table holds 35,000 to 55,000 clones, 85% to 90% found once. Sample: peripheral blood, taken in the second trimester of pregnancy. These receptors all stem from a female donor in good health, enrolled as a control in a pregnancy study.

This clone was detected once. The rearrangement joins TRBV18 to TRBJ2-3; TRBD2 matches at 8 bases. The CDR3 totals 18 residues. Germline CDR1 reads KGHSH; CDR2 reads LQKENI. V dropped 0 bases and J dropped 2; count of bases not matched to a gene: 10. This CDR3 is CASSPPTKVAGYTDTQYF. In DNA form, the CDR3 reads TGTGCCAGCTCACCACCGACTAAGGTAGCGGGATACACAGATACGCAGTATTTT.

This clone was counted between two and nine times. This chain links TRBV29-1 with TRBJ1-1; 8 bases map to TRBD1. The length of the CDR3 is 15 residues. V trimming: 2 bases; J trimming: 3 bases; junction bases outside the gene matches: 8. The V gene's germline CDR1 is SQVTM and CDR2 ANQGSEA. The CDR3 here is CSVERAGGADTEAFF. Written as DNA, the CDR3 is TGCAGCGTTGAAAGGGCAGGGGGCGCGGACACTGAAGCTTTCTTT.

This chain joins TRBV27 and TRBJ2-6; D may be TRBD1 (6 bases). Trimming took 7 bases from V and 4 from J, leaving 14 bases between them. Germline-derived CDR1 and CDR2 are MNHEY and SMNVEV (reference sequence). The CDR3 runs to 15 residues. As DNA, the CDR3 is TGTGCCAGCACCCTCAACAGGGCCGGGGCCAACGTCCTGACTTTC. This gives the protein CASTLNRAGANVLTF.

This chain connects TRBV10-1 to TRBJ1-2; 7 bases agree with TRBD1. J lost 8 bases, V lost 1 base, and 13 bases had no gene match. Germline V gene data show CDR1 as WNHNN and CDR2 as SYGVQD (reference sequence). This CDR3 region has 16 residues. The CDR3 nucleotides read TGCGCCAGCAGTGAGTACTTACAGGGGACTCCGGGGGGCTACACCTTC. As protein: CASSEYLQGTPGGYTF.

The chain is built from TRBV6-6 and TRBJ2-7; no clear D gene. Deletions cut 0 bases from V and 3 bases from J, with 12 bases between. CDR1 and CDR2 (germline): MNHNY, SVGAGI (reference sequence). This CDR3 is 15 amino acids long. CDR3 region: CASSYSKSYSYEQYF. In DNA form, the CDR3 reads TGTGCCAGCAGTTACTCGAAGAGTTACAGCTACGAGCAGTACTTC.

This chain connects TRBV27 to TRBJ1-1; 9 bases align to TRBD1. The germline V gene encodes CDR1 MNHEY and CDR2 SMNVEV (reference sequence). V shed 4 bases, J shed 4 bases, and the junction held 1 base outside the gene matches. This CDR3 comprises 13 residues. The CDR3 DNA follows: TGTGCCAGCAGTTCGACAGGGGGCACTGAAGCTTTCTTT. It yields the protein CASSSTGGTEAFF.

The CDR3 coding sequence is TGTGCCAGCAGCCCGCCCGGGACAGGGGGTACTTCACCCCTCCACTTT. It is translated as CASSPPGTGGTSPLHF. This chain joins TRBV7-2 and TRBJ1-6; 11 nucleotides align to TRBD1. CDR1 SGHTA and CDR2 FQGNSA come from the germline V gene. This CDR3 region has 16 residues. V was pared by 5 bases and J by 9 bases, with 9 bases of the junction left unmatched.

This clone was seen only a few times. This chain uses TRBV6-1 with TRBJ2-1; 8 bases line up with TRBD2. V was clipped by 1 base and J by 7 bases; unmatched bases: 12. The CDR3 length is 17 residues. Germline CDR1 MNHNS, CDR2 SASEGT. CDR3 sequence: CASSEVYTGGPKNEQFF. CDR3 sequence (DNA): TGTGCCAGCAGTGAAGTGTATACGGGAGGGCCTAAGAATGAGCAGTTCTTC.

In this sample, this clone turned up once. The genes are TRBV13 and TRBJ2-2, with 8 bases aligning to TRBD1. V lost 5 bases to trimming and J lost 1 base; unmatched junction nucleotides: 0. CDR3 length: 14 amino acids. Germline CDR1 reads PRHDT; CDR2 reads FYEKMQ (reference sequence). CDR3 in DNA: TGTGCCAGCAGCGGACAGGGGAACACCGGGGAGCTGTTTTTT. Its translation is CASSGQGNTGELFF.

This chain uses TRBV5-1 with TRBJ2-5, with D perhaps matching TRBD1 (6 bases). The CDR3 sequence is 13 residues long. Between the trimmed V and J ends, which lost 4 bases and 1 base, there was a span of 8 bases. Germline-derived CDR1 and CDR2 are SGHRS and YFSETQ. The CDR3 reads CASSTTGQETQYF. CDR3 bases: TGCGCCAGCAGCACGACAGGCCAAGAGACCCAGTACTTC.

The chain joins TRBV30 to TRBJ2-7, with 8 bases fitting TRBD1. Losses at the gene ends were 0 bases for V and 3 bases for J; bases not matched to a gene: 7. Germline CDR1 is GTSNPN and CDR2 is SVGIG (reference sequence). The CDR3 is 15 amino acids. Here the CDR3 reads CAWSVAGTGFYEQYF. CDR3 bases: TGTGCCTGGAGTGTAGCCGGGACAGGTTTCTACGAGCAGTACTTC. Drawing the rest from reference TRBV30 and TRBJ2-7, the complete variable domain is SQTIHQWPATLVQPVGSPLSLECTVEGTSNPNLYWYRQAAGRGLQLLFYSVGIGQISSEVPQNLSASRPQDRQFILSSKKLLLSDSGFYLCAWSVAGTGFYEQYFGPGTRLTVT.

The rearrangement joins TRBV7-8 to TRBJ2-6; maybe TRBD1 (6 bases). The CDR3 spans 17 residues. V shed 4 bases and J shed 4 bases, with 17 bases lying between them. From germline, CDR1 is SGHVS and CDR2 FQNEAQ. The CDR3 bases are TGTGCCAGCAGCTCCAGACAGGCGCCGGGGGGGGCCAACGTCCTGACTTTC. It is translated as CASSSRQAPGGANVLTF.

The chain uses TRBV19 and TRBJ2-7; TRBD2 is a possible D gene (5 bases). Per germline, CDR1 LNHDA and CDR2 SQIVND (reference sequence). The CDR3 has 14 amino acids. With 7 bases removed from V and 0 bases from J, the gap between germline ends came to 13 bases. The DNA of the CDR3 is TGTGCCAGTACCGACGCGAGGGTCTCCTACGAGCAGTACTTC. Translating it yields CASTDARVSYEQYF.